This entry is about one T cell receptor beta chain. Germline lookup yields CDR1 SGHRS and CDR2 YFSETQ. The CDR3 contains 15 residues. Germline trimming cut 0 bases from V and 8 bases from J; bases unmatched to any gene: 10. The data were taken from a study of blood T cells in healthy people across ages. Alongside a J-beta primer mix, a sample-barcoded 5' primer served in a second PCR lasting about 7 to 12 cycles. A template-switch adaptor containing 12 random nucleotides labeled each cDNA molecule. One entry per CDR3 protein results from TCRdb running MiXCR on the 5' RACE reads. The repertoire holds under 800,000 distinct CDR3 sequences, 40% to 45% seen once, with roughly 20% in the top ten.

The V and J genes are TRBV5-1 and TRBJ1-2; 7 nucleotides line up with TRBD1. The sample was blood. The receptor was derived from a woman aged 55 to 70 in good health. CDR3 sequence reads: CASSLDGQARRGYTF. CDR3 coding DNA: TGCGCCAGCAGCTTGGACGGACAGGCGCGTCGCGGCTACACCTTC.